The 25 T cell receptor beta chains in this list originate from one sample, sequenced in a study of CD8 T cells in ankylosing spondylitis. MiXCR, run by TCRdb on the 5' RACE reads, gives a single entry per CDR3 protein. The table includes around 35,000 distinct CDR3 sequences, approximately 10% detected once. Sequenced material: synovial fluid, either unsorted or a sorted T cell fraction (not recorded which). All receptors come from a male donor with ankylosing spondylitis.

This clonotype was detected ten times or more. The gene calls are TRBV12-3 or TRBV12-4 and TRBJ2-7, with D hard to call. Trimming pared 1 base from V and 8 bases from J, leaving 6 bases between. The CDR3 sequence is 11 residues long. The CDR3 here is CASSLVHQQYF. In DNA, the CDR3 is TGTGCCAGCAGTTTAGTACACCAGCAGTACTTC.

This clonotype was seen at least ten times. The chain has TRBV27 and TRBJ2-5; tentative D call: TRBD1 (6 bases). Trimming removed 5 bases at V and 5 bases at J, with 12 bases between. The CDR3 totals 13 residues. Germline CDR1 is MNHEY and CDR2 is SMNVEV (reference sequence). CDR3 in DNA: TGTGCCAGCAGTCTACAGGGTGGGGAGACCCAGTACTTC. It yields the protein CASSLQGGETQYF.

This clonotype was seen many times. The chain employs TRBV28 and TRBJ2-1; 8 bases are a match to TRBD2. This CDR3 has 17 residues. The V gene's germline CDR1 is MDHEN and CDR2 SYDVKM. V was pared by 4 bases and J by 6 bases, with 14 bases of the junction left unmatched. The CDR3 DNA follows: TGTGCCAGCAGTTCCTCCGCCGGGACTAGATCCGGCAATGAGCAGTTCTTC. Translating gives CASSSSAGTRSGNEQFF.

Many counts were recorded for this clonotype. This chain connects TRBV7-2 to TRBJ1-1; possibly TRBD1 for D (6 bases). Germline CDR1 is SGHTA and CDR2 is FQGNSA. V gave up 3 bases and J gave up 6 bases, with 11 bases separating them. The CDR3 extends over 13 amino acids. The CDR3 here is CASSFQGSAEAFF. For the CDR3, the DNA is TGTGCCAGCAGCTTCCAGGGGAGCGCTGAAGCTTTCTTT.

The chain joins TRBV12-3 or TRBV12-4 to TRBJ2-2, with a weak D call TRBD1 (7 bases). V lost 4 bases to trimming and J lost 3 bases, with 15 bases between them. CDR3 size: 16 residues. For the CDR3, the DNA is TGTGCCAGCAGTTCCCGACAGGGAGGTTACACCGGGGAGCTGTTTTTT. Protein product: CASSSRQGGYTGELFF.

This clonotype was counted only a few times. V usage is TRBV10-3 and J usage is TRBJ1-2, with D possibly being TRBD1 (6 bases). Germline CDR1 ENHRY, CDR2 SYGVKD. V lost 7 bases and J lost 7, with 13 bases in between. This CDR3 spans 12 amino acids. The CDR3 here is CAINGGASGYTF. Here the CDR3 DNA reads TGTGCCATCAATGGGGGCGCGAGTGGCTACACCTTC.

The DNA for the CDR3 is TGTGCCACCAGCGGGACTACTAATCAAGAGACCCAGTACTTC. Its translation: CATSGTTNQETQYF. This chain connects TRBV15 to TRBJ2-5, with TRBD2 matching 7 bases. V lost 5 bases and J lost 2; bases outside the gene matches: 5. Germline CDR1 LNHNV, CDR2 YYDKDF (reference sequence). CDR3 length: 14 residues. The complete variable domain, with remaining parts taken from reference TRBV15 and TRBJ2-5, reads DAMVIQNPRYQVTQFGKPVTLSCSQTLNHNVMYWYQQKSSQAPKLLFHYYDKDFNNEADTPDNFQSRRPNTSFCFLDIRSPGLGDTAMYLCATSGTTNQETQYFGPGTRLLVL.

At least ten counts were recorded for this clonotype. The rearrangement joins TRBV6-2 or TRBV6-3 to TRBJ2-1; D is uncertain. The CDR3 is made up of 17 amino acids. In germline, CDR1 is MNHEY, CDR2 SVGEGT. Trimming pared 5 bases from V and 12 bases from J, leaving 29 bases between. CDR3 sequence reads: CASSKTTQDPLLGWQFF. The CDR3 DNA reads TGTGCCAGCAGTAAAACTACCCAGGACCCGCTTCTGGGGTGGCAGTTCTTC.

The chain has TRBV2 and TRBJ2-7; 12 bases are a match to TRBD2. The CDR3 runs to 13 residues. The V and J ends lost 10 bases and 6 bases, in that order; junction bases with no gene match: 7. Germline CDR1 and CDR2: SNHLY and FYNNEI. DNA of the CDR3: TGTGCCATGCAGGGACTAGCGGGCGCCGAGCAGTACTTC. Translating gives CAMQGLAGAEQYF.

This clonotype was observed a few times. The chain recombines TRBV10-1 with TRBJ2-1; perhaps TRBD2 as D (10 bases). V lost 7 bases to trimming and J lost 9 bases, with 31 bases between them. Germline V gives CDR1 WNHNN, CDR2 SYGVQD (reference sequence). This CDR3 has 18 residues. Here the CDR3 reads CASNAGTGTGTSASEQFF. In nucleotides, the CDR3 is TGCGCCAGCAATGCCGGGACAGGGACCGGGACTAGCGCGAGTGAGCAGTTCTTC.

This clonotype was recorded many times. The chain uses TRBV27 and TRBJ2-1, with 7 bases identical to TRBD2. The germline CDR1 and CDR2 sequences are MNHEY and SMNVEV (reference sequence). The CDR3 is 14 residues long. Germline trimming cut 4 bases from V and 4 bases from J; bases unmatched to any gene: 4. The CDR3: CASSSTSEYNEQFF. DNA for the CDR3: TGTGCCAGCAGTTCTACTAGCGAATACAATGAGCAGTTCTTC.

The table lists this clonotype with many counts. The chain couples TRBV27 to TRBJ2-3, with TRBD1 as a possible D gene (6 bases). Deletions cut 6 bases from V and 1 base from J, with 17 bases between. This CDR3 is built from 16 residues. Looked up from germline, CDR1 is MNHEY and CDR2 is SMNVEV (reference sequence). In nucleotides, the CDR3 is TGTGCCAGCAGGCTAGGACAGTCAGGCGGCACAGATACGCAGTATTTT. This codes for CASRLGQSGGTDTQYF.

This clonotype came up many times. This chain uses TRBV7-8 with TRBJ2-7, with TRBD2 matching over 14 bases. This CDR3 is built from 16 residues. V trimming: 3 bases; J trimming: 4 bases; junction bases outside the gene matches: 5. Germline V lookup: CDR1 SGHVS, CDR2 FQNEAQ. Written as DNA, the CDR3 is TGTGCCAGCAGCTTGGGGACTAGCGGGAGTGCATACGAGCAGTACTTC. This encodes CASSLGTSGSAYEQYF.

The table lists this clonotype with many counts. The V gene is TRBV28, the J gene TRBJ1-2, with D possibly TRBD1 on 6 matching bases. The CDR3 is 15 amino acids. Germline CDR1 is MDHEN and CDR2 is SYDVKM. V lost 5 bases to trimming and J lost 7 bases, with 20 bases between them. The CDR3 DNA reads TGTGCCAGCAGTCCGGCCTGGACAGCCCGGGGTGGCTACACCTTC. Protein product: CASSPAWTARGGYTF.

By its share, this clonotype is hyperexpanded. This chain connects TRBV10-3 to TRBJ2-4; 7 nucleotides agree with TRBD1. V gave up 5 bases and J gave up 8 bases; unmatched junction bases: 9. The CDR3 contains 14 residues. Germline V gene lookup returns CDR1 ENHRY and CDR2 SYGVKD. The CDR3 bases are TGTGCCATCAGTATACAGGGGATGGGAGACATTCAGTACTTC. Residues: CAISIQGMGDIQYF.

This clonotype was counted ten times or more. The gene calls are TRBV6-5 and TRBJ1-3, with a possible D match to TRBD1 (6 bases). Per germline, CDR1 MNHEY and CDR2 SVGAGI. The CDR3 is 15 residues long. Trimming took 2 bases from V and 3 from J, leaving 11 bases between them. Written as DNA, the CDR3 is TGTGCCAGCAGTTACGGCCCGACAGGTGGAAACACCATATATTTT. It is translated as CASSYGPTGGNTIYF.

The chain links TRBV12-3 or TRBV12-4 to TRBJ2-5; D gene ambiguous. The V gene lost 6 bases and the J gene lost 2 bases, with 10 bases spanning the gap. The CDR3 is 13 amino acids. The CDR3 sequence: CASSRNDQETQYF. The CDR3 DNA reads TGTGCCAGCAGCCGAAATGATCAAGAGACCCAGTACTTC.

This clonotype was found a few times. The chain employs TRBV2 and TRBJ2-7; possibly TRBD2 for D (5 bases). Trimming removed 8 bases at V and 5 bases at J, with 7 bases between. This CDR3 comprises 10 residues. Germline V lookup: CDR1 SNHLY, CDR2 FYNNEI. The CDR3 nucleotides read TGTGCCAGCCTAGCTAACGAGCAGTACTTC. It codes for CASLANEQYF.

The sample holds a few counts of this clonotype. The J gene is TRBJ1-5, the V gene TRBV28; 7 bases agree with TRBD1. Trimming at V came to 5 bases and at J to 6 bases, leaving 10 bases not matched to a gene. The CDR3 extends over 15 amino acids. Germline V gene data show CDR1 as MDHEN and CDR2 as SYDVKM. CDR3 in amino acids: CASSPLPTGTQPQHF. The CDR3 DNA sequence: TGTGCCAGCAGTCCCCTCCCGACAGGGACTCAGCCCCAGCATTTT.

This clonotype was counted ten times or more. V is TRBV24-1 and J is TRBJ2-5, with 7 bases lining up with TRBD1. The CDR3 loop spans 15 amino acids. After removal of 3 bases from V and 5 bases from J, the junction contained 8 bases not matched to a gene. Per germline, CDR1 KGHDR and CDR2 SFDVKD. In DNA form, the CDR3 reads TGTGCCACCAGTGATCGAACAGGGGTGGGCGAGACCCAGTACTTC. It codes for CATSDRTGVGETQYF.

This clonotype was recorded many times. V gene TRBV6-1 combines with J gene TRBJ1-2; TRBD1 matches at 9 bases. In germline, CDR1 is MNHNS, CDR2 SASEGT. After removal of 8 bases from V and 13 bases from J, the junction contained 11 bases not matched to a gene. CDR3 size: 12 residues. The CDR3 region is CASPGTGRDCTF. DNA for the CDR3: TGTGCCAGCCCCGGGACAGGGCGGGACTGCACCTTC.

In this sample, this clonotype turned up many times. J is TRBJ2-7 and V is TRBV14; TRBD2 matches at 7 bases. The CDR3 runs 13 residues. Trimming removed 4 bases from V and 7 bases from J; junction bases left unmatched: 7. Germline CDR1 is SGHDN and CDR2 is FVKESK. Here the CDR3 DNA reads TGTGCCAGCAGCCCCCACGAACTAGCGGAGCAGTACTTC. It specifies CASSPHELAEQYF. The full variable domain, in which reference TRBV14 and TRBJ2-7 provide the parts outside the CDR3, is EAGVTQFPSHSVIEKGQTVTLRCDPISGHDNLYWYRRVMGKEIKFLLHFVKESKQDESGMPNNRFLAERTGGTYSTLKVQPAELEDSGVYFCASSPHELAEQYFGPGTRLTVT.

This clonotype was seen many times. The rearrangement uses TRBV27 and TRBJ1-1; no clear D gene. Germline values: CDR1 MNHEY, CDR2 SMNVEV (reference sequence). V shed 3 bases and J shed 4 bases, with 12 bases lying between them. The CDR3 is 14 residues long. The CDR3 spells CASSLLQRSTEAFF. In DNA form, the CDR3 reads TGTGCCAGCAGTTTGCTACAAAGGAGCACTGAAGCTTTCTTT.

This clonotype was found many times. The rearrangement uses TRBV6-2 or TRBV6-3 and TRBJ2-1; TRBD2 agrees at 11 bases. V was pared by 4 bases and J by 2 bases, with 7 bases of the junction left unmatched. CDR1 and CDR2 (germline): MNHEY, SVGEGT. This CDR3 has 17 residues. The CDR3 spells CASSWSTSGITYNEQFF. Here the CDR3 DNA reads TGTGCCAGCAGTTGGTCGACTAGCGGGATCACCTACAATGAGCAGTTCTTC.

A few counts support this clonotype. V is TRBV20-1 and J is TRBJ1-5, with D possibly being TRBD1 (6 bases). CDR3 length: 15 amino acids. V was cut by 3 bases and J by 0 bases, with 12 bases left in between. Germline assignment: CDR1 DFQATT and CDR2 SNEGSKA (reference sequence). The CDR3 region has the DNA TGCAGTGCTAGGCAGGGGTCAGGTAGCAATCAGCCCCAGCATTTT. Its translation is CSARQGSGSNQPQHF.